This T cell receptor (beta chain) was observed in a study of identical twins. Overall study findings and caveats: Insertions ran lower in abundant cord blood beta clonotypes, though not in memory repertoires.

Germline trimming cut 7 bases from V and 0 bases from J; bases unmatched to any gene: 5. Germline CDR1 LNHDA, CDR2 SQIVND (reference sequence). The CDR3 is 15 amino acids. One entry per CDR3 protein, called by TCRdb with MiXCR from the 5' RACE reads. The data contain 400,000 to 550,000 distinct CDR3 sequences, approximately 24% of them singletons. Details on this clonotype: Its target is not known.

The same data also contributed to another study, on T cells expressing NK-cell markers. As that report states: The leading position in the CD3+CD56-NKG2C+ fraction of a few donors also went to these clonotypes.

This sequence joins TRBV19 and TRBJ2-1, with 8 bases matching TRBD2. Material for sequencing was CD4+ T cells sorted from blood. This clonotype was obtained from a woman in her late teens or twenties in good health. Here the CDR3 DNA reads TGTGCCAGTACTCGTAGCGGGGCCTCCTACAATGAGCAGTTCTTC. Translated: CASTRSGASYNEQFF.